The 25 T cell receptor beta chains in this list originate from one sample, sequenced in a study of technical replicates of blood from several donors. The data were produced by immunoSEQ multiplex PCR, yet TCRdb's version contains in-frame clones alone and is incomplete. The repertoire holds 50,000 to 70,000 clones, with around 93% as singletons. The sequenced material came from PBMCs. These receptors were obtained from a human donor in good health. Some clones in this sample may be carry-over from other donors' samples.

The V and J genes are TRBV20-1 and TRBJ2-5; D uncertain. Trimming took 3 bases from V and 5 from J, leaving 7 bases between them. The CDR3 runs 11 residues. Germline V gene lookup returns CDR1 DFQATT and CDR2 SNEGSKA (reference sequence). The CDR3 sequence is CSASSTETQYF. The CDR3 DNA follows: TGCAGTGCTAGTTCTACGGAGACCCAGTACTTC.

The J gene is TRBJ1-6, the V gene TRBV4-3; D unclear. V was pared by 0 bases and J by 7 bases, with 19 bases between. The CDR3 totals 18 residues. Germline loops: CDR1 LGHNA, CDR2 YSLEER. The CDR3 is CASSQDVPVLLRNSPLHF. CDR3 bases: TGCGCCAGCAGCCAAGATGTGCCGGTCCTACTGAGAAATTCACCCCTCCACTTT.

This chain joins TRBV19 and TRBJ2-1; possible D gene TRBD1, 5 bases. Germline V gene data show CDR1 as LNHDA and CDR2 as SQIVND (reference sequence). V was clipped by 4 bases and J by 2 bases, with 6 bases between them. The CDR3 covers 13 residues. The DNA for the CDR3 is TGTGCCAGTAGTACCAGGGCCTACAATGAGCAGTTCTTC. Its translation is CASSTRAYNEQFF.

The CDR3 nucleotides are TGTGCCAGTAGTATTCTAGCGACCTCCTACAATGAGCAGTTCTTC. Amino acids: CASSILATSYNEQFF. The chain has TRBV19 and TRBJ2-1; D might be TRBD2 (6 bases). The CDR3 length is 15 residues. Trimming removed 3 bases from V and 0 bases from J, with 9 bases in between. Germline V gives CDR1 LNHDA, CDR2 SQIVND (reference sequence).

The rearrangement uses TRBV7-6 and TRBJ2-7, with 8 bases lining up with TRBD2. Germline V gives CDR1 SGHVS, CDR2 FNYEAQ. The CDR3 extends over 15 amino acids. Trimming at V came to 2 bases and at J to 3 bases, leaving 6 bases not matched to a gene. CDR3 nucleotide sequence: TGTGCCAGCAGCTTACGGGCGGGGGGAGGCTACGAGCAGTACTTC. It specifies CASSLRAGGGYEQYF.

The chain combines TRBV7-8 with TRBJ1-5; 8 positions match TRBD1. There are 16 residues in the CDR3. Germline V gene sequence: CDR1 SGHVS, CDR2 FQNEAQ. The V segment lost 5 bases and the J segment 3 bases; nucleotides outside the gene matches: 9. In DNA form, the CDR3 reads TGTGCCAGCAGCATACGGACAGGGCGTAACAATCAGCCCCAGCATTTT. Translating gives CASSIRTGRNNQPQHF.

The chain uses TRBV4-1 and TRBJ2-2; D unclear. With 0 bases removed from V and 7 bases from J, the gap between germline ends came to 9 bases. CDR1 MGHRA and CDR2 YSYEKL come from the germline V gene. The length of the CDR3 is 14 residues. This CDR3 reads CASSQDVASGELFF. The CDR3 DNA reads as TGCGCCAGCAGCCAAGATGTGGCAAGCGGGGAGCTGTTTTTT.

This clone was seen just once. The chain employs TRBV7-2 and TRBJ2-2, with 7 bases matching TRBD1. The germline V gene has CDR1 SGHTA and CDR2 FQGNSA. V shed 5 bases and J 5 bases; nucleotides not matched to a gene: 11. The CDR3 is 16 residues long. For the CDR3, the DNA is TGTGCCAGCAGCGACACCGGGGACAGAAGGACCGGGGAGCTGTTTTTT. Protein: CASSDTGDRRTGELFF.

The chain recombines TRBV6-5 with TRBJ2-1; TRBD2 agrees at 11 bases. Germline V gene lookup returns CDR1 MNHEY and CDR2 SVGAGI. V lost 5 bases to trimming and J lost 4 bases; unmatched junction nucleotides: 4. This CDR3 comprises 15 residues. The CDR3 region is CASSAIAGGYNEQFF. CDR3 DNA: TGTGCCAGCAGTGCGATAGCGGGAGGGTACAATGAGCAGTTCTTC.

V and J are TRBV30 and TRBJ1-6; D is unclear. Germline V gene lookup returns CDR1 GTSNPN and CDR2 SVGIG (reference sequence). This CDR3 has 11 residues. The V end was cut by 4 bases, the J end by 10 bases, with 8 bases between. CDR3: CAWTTGSPLHF. CDR3 coding DNA: TGTGCCTGGACCACGGGGTCACCCCTCCACTTT.

The chain joins TRBV18 to TRBJ1-1; TRBD1 is a possible D gene (6 bases). This CDR3 comprises 13 residues. Per germline, CDR1 KGHSH and CDR2 LQKENI. V lost 3 bases and J lost 8, with 13 bases in between. CDR3 in amino acids: CASSPRDTGEAFF. The CDR3 region has the DNA TGTGCCAGCTCACCCCGGGACACCGGAGAAGCTTTCTTT.

This chain joins TRBV13 and TRBJ1-3; perhaps TRBD1 as D (5 bases). From germline, CDR1 is PRHDT and CDR2 FYEKMQ (reference sequence). V was pared by 1 base and J by 1 base, with 5 bases between. This CDR3 contains 14 residues. In nucleotides, the CDR3 is TGTGCCAGCAGCTTAGAGGGGTCTGGAAACACCATATATTTT. This translates into CASSLEGSGNTIYF.

About this clone: A read error may explain this, as a much larger clone is one base away. The same CDR3 also results from other DNA sequences found in this sample. The chain is built from TRBV5-1 and TRBJ1-1, with D unclear. The CDR3 totals 14 residues. V lost 0 bases and J lost 3, with 9 bases in between. Germline loops: CDR1 SGHRS, CDR2 YFSETQ. DNA of the CDR3: TGCGCCAGCAGCTTGGCCGGAGGGTACACTGAAGCTTTCTTT. Amino acids: CASSLAGGYTEAFF.

This clone appeared a few times. V usage is TRBV7-2 and J usage is TRBJ2-1; D not certain. The V and J ends lost 1 base and 3 bases respectively, with 4 bases between them. The CDR3 is 13 residues long. CDR1 SGHTA and CDR2 FQGNSA come from the germline V gene. The CDR3 nucleotides are TGTGCCAGCAGCTTAGGGCTCTACAATGAGCAGTTCTTC. Translating gives CASSLGLYNEQFF.

This clone has just one count. V and J are TRBV4-3 and TRBJ1-1, with 7 bases aligning to TRBD1. Unmatched junction bases numbered 6, after V lost 3 bases and J lost 5 bases. This CDR3 is 14 amino acids long. Germline CDR1 LGHNA, CDR2 YSLEER. CDR3: CASSQGRGSTEAFF. The CDR3 coding sequence is TGCGCCAGCAGCCAGGGCAGGGGGAGTACTGAAGCTTTCTTT.

The rearrangement uses TRBV4-3 and TRBJ2-7; D is possibly TRBD1 (6 bases). V gave up 0 bases and J gave up 2 bases, with 11 bases separating them. The CDR3 runs to 15 residues. Germline V lookup: CDR1 LGHNA, CDR2 YSLEER. For the CDR3, the DNA is TGCGCCAGCAGCCAAGATCGGCAGGGGACCTACGAGCAGTACTTC. This sequence encodes CASSQDRQGTYEQYF.

The J gene is TRBJ1-5, the V gene TRBV7-9, with TRBD1 identical over 11 bases. CDR3 length: 15 amino acids. The V gene's germline CDR1 is SEHNR and CDR2 FQNEAQ (reference sequence). V was clipped by 5 bases and J by 6 bases; unmatched bases: 6. In DNA form, the CDR3 reads TGTGCCAGCAGCACTGGGACAGGGGGGGGTCAGCCCCAGCATTTT. Amino acid sequence: CASSTGTGGGQPQHF.

CDR3 DNA: TGTGCCAGCAGCCAAGATGGAGGGTTGGGAGAGACCCAGTACTTC. This encodes CASSQDGGLGETQYF. The chain carries TRBV4-2 and TRBJ2-5; D perhaps matches TRBD2 (6 bases). Trimming removed 0 bases from V and 4 bases from J, with 12 bases in between. Germline CDR1 is LGHNA and CDR2 is YNFKEQ. The CDR3 length is 15 residues.

The V call is TRBV6-1, the J call TRBJ2-2, with 9 positions matching TRBD1. The CDR3 runs 15 residues. Per germline, CDR1 MNHNS and CDR2 SASEGT. Trimming took 5 bases from V and 4 from J; bases not matched to a gene: 5. CDR3 sequence: CASSPTGGPTGELFF. CDR3 in DNA: TGTGCCAGCAGTCCTACAGGGGGCCCCACCGGGGAGCTGTTTTTT.

V and J are TRBV18 and TRBJ1-4, with unresolved D. Germline assignment: CDR1 KGHSH and CDR2 LQKENI. Trimming shortened V by 3 bases and J by 2 bases, and 13 bases separated the two germline ends. The CDR3 is 16 amino acids. CDR3 residues: CASSPAGPTTNEKLFF. CDR3 sequence (DNA): TGTGCCAGCTCACCCGCGGGCCCTACGACTAATGAAAAACTGTTTTTT.

The CDR3 coding sequence is TGTGCCAGTAGTATGACGGCGGGAGAGCGGTACGAGCAGTACTTC. Protein sequence: CASSMTAGERYEQYF. J is TRBJ2-7 and V is TRBV19, with TRBD2 matching 7 bases. The ends lost 3 bases at V and 4 bases at J; junction bases unmatched: 9. The CDR3 length is 15 residues. Germline-derived CDR1 and CDR2 are LNHDA and SQIVND (reference sequence).

V usage is TRBV19 and J usage is TRBJ2-7; 8 bases align to TRBD1. Germline V gene data show CDR1 as LNHDA and CDR2 as SQIVND (reference sequence). CDR3 size: 14 residues. The V segment lost 5 bases and the J segment 5 bases; nucleotides outside the gene matches: 8. The chain's CDR3 is CASSSATGVNEQYF. CDR3 DNA sequence: TGTGCCAGTAGTTCCGCGACAGGGGTCAACGAGCAGTACTTC.

J is TRBJ1-2 and V is TRBV5-4, with D unclear. V dropped 1 base and J dropped 7 bases, with 8 bases sitting between them. The CDR3 has 12 residues. The germline V gene has CDR1 SGHNT and CDR2 YYREEE (reference sequence). CDR3 bases: TGTGCCAGCAGCTTGTATATGGCTGGCTACACCTTC. Protein: CASSLYMAGYTF.

The chain carries TRBV11-2 and TRBJ2-7, with 14 bases aligning to TRBD2. Germline V CDR1 and CDR2: SGHAT, FQNNGV. V was clipped by 5 bases and J by 0 bases; unmatched bases: 9. The CDR3 loop spans 18 amino acids. This chain's CDR3 is CASSPGLAGGRSSYEQYF. In DNA, the CDR3 is TGTGCCAGCAGCCCCGGACTAGCGGGAGGTCGCAGCTCCTACGAGCAGTACTTC.

This sequence joins TRBV4-1 and TRBJ2-7; D gene unclear. The CDR3 length is 15 residues. Germline values: CDR1 MGHRA, CDR2 YSYEKL. V was pared by 0 bases and J by 2 bases, with 11 bases between. The CDR3 reads CASSQEAGLTYEQYF. The CDR3 DNA reads TGCGCCAGCAGCCAAGAAGCAGGTTTGACCTACGAGCAGTACTTC.